Below are 27 T cell receptor beta chains sequenced from a single sample in a study of beta chain features in type 1 diabetes. The study, taken as a whole, reports: A moderate, significant TCRB CDR3 shortening appeared in type 1 diabetes across four CD4+ subsets.

Expressed TCRB transcripts were sequenced because the entire RNA isolate underwent reverse transcription. Clones were read by immunoSEQ multiplex PCR, and TCRdb kept only the in-frame ones, dropping some. This table has a few hundred thousand clones, less than 15% appearing once. These TCRs' antigens remain unknown. The sample comprised naive CD4+ T cells from blood. The source is a woman aged 18-29 years with type 1 diabetes.

The CDR3 region is CASSAQGAGEKLFF. CDR3 bases: TGTGCCAGCAGTGCACAGGGGGCAGGGGAAAAACTGTTTTTT. V and J are TRBV25-1 and TRBJ1-4; 9 nucleotides align to TRBD1. CDR1 and CDR2 (germline): MGHDK, SYGVNS. The CDR3 has 14 residues. With V trimmed by 4 bases and J by 8 bases, 5 bases remained unmatched.

This chain links TRBV27 with TRBJ2-7; 9 bases are a match to TRBD1. Germline V lookup: CDR1 MNHEY, CDR2 SMNVEV (reference sequence). The CDR3 consists of 13 residues. The V gene end was trimmed by 5 bases and the J gene end by 8 bases; junction bases not matched to a gene: 7. CDR3 sequence (DNA): TGTGCCAGCAGTGCTCGACAGGGGGAAAAGCAGTACTTC. Its protein product is CASSARQGEKQYF.

J is TRBJ1-2 and V is TRBV19; possible D gene TRBD1, 5 bases. CDR3 length equals 15 residues. Looked up from germline, CDR1 is LNHDA and CDR2 is SQIVND (reference sequence). Trimming pared 0 bases from V and 2 bases from J, leaving 10 bases between. The CDR3 protein is CASSIDLRGNYGYTF. In DNA, the CDR3 is TGTGCCAGTAGTATAGACCTCCGGGGGAACTATGGCTACACCTTC.

The CDR3 DNA sequence: TGTGCCAGCAGCTTGGTGCGGGGAAGAGATACGCAGTATTTT. Its translation is CASSLVRGRDTQYF. The chain combines TRBV5-4 with TRBJ2-3; maybe TRBD2 (6 bases). The V and J ends lost 0 bases and 5 bases respectively, with 10 bases between them. Per germline, CDR1 SGHNT and CDR2 YYREEE (reference sequence). This CDR3 comprises 14 residues.

The sample holds a few counts of this clone. The rearrangement joins TRBV5-1 to TRBJ2-1; 11 bases line up with TRBD2. The CDR3 loop spans 15 amino acids. With 3 bases clipped from V and 8 bases from J, the junction kept 7 bases outside the gene matches. The V gene's germline CDR1 is SGHRS and CDR2 YFSETQ. DNA of the CDR3: TGCGCCAGCAGCTCGTCCGGGACTAGCGGCTATGAGCAGTTCTTC. Encoded protein: CASSSSGTSGYEQFF.

The CDR3 nucleotides are TGTGCCAGCAGTTCCACTTACGGGACAGTGTCCTACGAGCAGTACGTC. It translates to CASSSTYGTVSYEQYV. The V call is TRBV6-5, the J call TRBJ2-7, with 7 bases aligning to TRBD1. CDR3 length: 16 residues. CDR1 is MNHEY, CDR2 SVGAGI, per germline. J was trimmed by 1 base and V by 4 bases; bases with no gene match: 10.

This clone was detected a few times. The rearrangement links TRBV19 to TRBJ1-2, with 7 nucleotides matching TRBD1. Germline values: CDR1 LNHDA, CDR2 SQIVND (reference sequence). The length of the CDR3 is 16 residues. V shed 3 bases, J shed 0 bases, and the junction held 7 bases outside the gene matches. CDR3 DNA sequence: TGTGCCAGTAGTATCCCCGCGACAGGGCCTAACTATGGCTACACCTTC. This gives the protein CASSIPATGPNYGYTF.

The chain has TRBV13 and TRBJ2-7, with a possible D match to TRBD1 (8 bases). Trimming took 2 bases from V and 4 from J, leaving 15 bases between them. The CDR3 sequence is 15 residues long. CDR1 and CDR2 from the germline V gene are PRHDT and FYEKMQ (reference sequence). This chain's CDR3 is CASSLSRGRGYEQYF. The CDR3 DNA reads as TGTGCCAGCAGCTTAAGCAGGGGGCGGGGGTACGAGCAGTACTTC.

The chain combines TRBV29-1 with TRBJ1-1, with D possibly TRBD1 on 5 matching bases. CDR1 SQVTM and CDR2 ANQGSEA come from the germline V gene. Trimming stripped 6 bases from V and 0 bases from J, with 11 bases between. The CDR3 spans 13 residues. CDR3 in amino acids: CSVNRILNTEAFF. The CDR3 coding sequence is TGCAGCGTAAACAGGATACTGAACACTGAAGCTTTCTTT.

V usage is TRBV5-5 and J usage is TRBJ2-7; 9 nucleotides line up with TRBD1. The V gene's germline CDR1 is SGHKS and CDR2 YYEKEE (reference sequence). The CDR3 runs 15 residues. With V trimmed by 1 base and J by 1 base, 3 bases remained unmatched. The CDR3, as DNA: TGTGCCAGCAGCTTGACGGGACAGGGATCCTACGAGCAGTACTTC. Translation gives CASSLTGQGSYEQYF.

This clone was counted a few times. The chain combines TRBV7-9 with TRBJ2-1; TRBD2 matches 10 bases. CDR1 and CDR2 from the germline V gene are SEHNR and FQNEAQ (reference sequence). J gave up 6 bases and V 8 bases, and 10 bases lay outside the gene matches. The CDR3 has 15 residues. The CDR3 coding sequence is TGTGCCAGCTCGAACGGGCTAGCGGGAGCCAATGAGCAGTTCTTC. The encoded protein is CASSNGLAGANEQFF.

The chain recombines TRBV30 with TRBJ1-5; TRBD1 aligns across 7 bases. V lost 5 bases to trimming and J lost 0 bases; unmatched junction nucleotides: 4. Germline CDR1 reads GTSNPN; CDR2 reads SVGIG (reference sequence). CDR3 length: 14 amino acids. The CDR3 reads CAWETGLSNQPQHF. The CDR3 DNA follows: TGTGCCTGGGAGACAGGGCTTAGCAATCAGCCCCAGCATTTT.

This chain connects TRBV6-1 to TRBJ2-3, with a weak D call TRBD2 (5 bases). Trimming shortened V by 0 bases and J by 2 bases, and 12 bases separated the two germline ends. Germline lookup yields CDR1 MNHNS and CDR2 SASEGT. This CDR3 contains 16 residues. The CDR3, as DNA: TGTGCCAGCAGTGAAGCGGGCCAGCGGATCACAGATACGCAGTATTTT. Translated, it gives CASSEAGQRITDTQYF.

CDR3: CSATTRLAFKGDEQFF. The CDR3, as DNA: TGCAGCGCCACAACCCGACTAGCTTTCAAGGGGGATGAGCAGTTCTTC. The rearrangement links TRBV29-1 to TRBJ2-1, with D perhaps TRBD2 (7 bases). Germline V gene data show CDR1 as SQVTM and CDR2 as ANQGSEA. Deletions cut 7 bases from V and 8 bases from J, with 27 bases between. This CDR3 is built from 16 residues.

Points on this clone: Other DNA sequences in this specimen translate into the identical CDR3. The J gene is TRBJ1-1, the V gene TRBV9, with 9 bases identical to TRBD1. V gave up 3 bases and J gave up 1 base; unmatched junction bases: 1. CDR1 is SGDLS, CDR2 YYNGEE, per germline. This CDR3 is 14 amino acids long. DNA for the CDR3: TGTGCCAGCAGCGGACAGGGGGGGAACACTGAAGCTTTCTTT. The encoded protein is CASSGQGGNTEAFF.

The chain links TRBV5-1 to TRBJ2-1; 10 bases agree with TRBD1. The CDR3 spans 16 residues. CDR1 is SGHRS and CDR2 is YFSETQ in the germline V gene. V dropped 2 bases and J dropped 3; count of bases not matched to a gene: 5. For the CDR3, the DNA is TGCGCCAGCAGCTTACCCGGACAGGGGGTCTACAATGAGCAGTTCTTC. This encodes CASSLPGQGVYNEQFF.

In its sample, this clone was seen a few times. The chain is built from TRBV30 and TRBJ2-1; TRBD2 might be the D (6 bases). Trimming stripped 7 bases from V and 3 bases from J, with 22 bases between. The CDR3 consists of 16 residues. The V gene's germline CDR1 is GTSNPN and CDR2 SVGIG (reference sequence). The CDR3 DNA follows: TGTGCCTCCAAGATGACGCAGGGACTGAACTACAATGAGCAGTTCTTC. It encodes CASKMTQGLNYNEQFF.

The sample holds a few counts of this clone. This chain connects TRBV7-8 to TRBJ2-7; weak D call: TRBD1 (5 bases). V was cut by 4 bases and J by 0 bases, with 10 bases left in between. Germline V CDR1 and CDR2: SGHVS, FQNEAQ. The CDR3 is 14 residues long. CDR3 coding DNA: TGTGCCAGCAGCTCTAGGGGCCGCTCCTACGAGCAGTACGTC. This translates into CASSSRGRSYEQYV.

The V gene is TRBV5-1, the J gene TRBJ2-6; 9 nucleotides match TRBD1. The CDR3 consists of 16 residues. The germline gives CDR1 SGHRS, CDR2 YFSETQ. Unmatched junction bases numbered 6, after V lost 4 bases and J lost 4 bases. The CDR3 sequence is CASSRTGAAGANVLTF. CDR3 nucleotides: TGCGCCAGCAGCCGGACAGGGGCGGCGGGGGCCAACGTCCTGACTTTC.

This clone was counted a single time. In the same sample, other DNA sequences code for this CDR3. V and J are TRBV30 and TRBJ1-1, with D unclear. The germline V and J ends were trimmed by 0 bases and 5 bases, with 7 bases remaining between them. The CDR3 is made up of 12 amino acids. Germline assignment: CDR1 GTSNPN and CDR2 SVGIG (reference sequence). CDR3 loop: CAWSVLVTEAFF. The CDR3 DNA follows: TGTGCCTGGAGTGTACTTGTGACTGAAGCTTTCTTT.

The chain links TRBV5-4 to TRBJ2-6, with 9 nucleotides matching TRBD1. The CDR3 runs to 14 residues. Germline trimming cut 8 bases from V and 2 bases from J; bases unmatched to any gene: 2. Germline-derived CDR1 and CDR2 are SGHNT and YYREEE (reference sequence). The DNA of the CDR3 is TGTGCCAGTAGACAGGGGGCTGGGGCCAACGTCCTGACTTTC. Protein: CASRQGAGANVLTF.

J is TRBJ1-5 and V is TRBV15; the match to TRBD1 covers 8 bases. The CDR3 is made up of 16 amino acids. The junction had 4 bases not matched to a gene; V was cut back by 1 base and J by 2 bases. The V gene's germline CDR1 is LNHNV and CDR2 YYDKDF (reference sequence). The CDR3 DNA sequence: TGTGCCACCAGCAGAGGGACAGGGAGTGGCAATCAGCCCCAGCATTTT. Amino acids: CATSRGTGSGNQPQHF.

The chain carries TRBV20-1 and TRBJ1-2; 7 bases match TRBD1. Per the germline V gene, CDR1 is DFQATT and CDR2 is SNEGSKA (reference sequence). V shed 6 bases and J 4 bases; nucleotides not matched to a gene: 2. This CDR3 spans 11 amino acids. This CDR3 is CSAGTVYGYTF. The CDR3 bases are TGCAGTGCCGGGACAGTCTATGGCTACACCTTC.

This clone was observed a handful of times. The gene calls are TRBV19 and TRBJ2-5; 7 bases fit TRBD1. This CDR3 has 15 residues. CDR1 and CDR2 from the germline V gene are LNHDA and SQIVND (reference sequence). Germline trimming cut 5 bases from V and 5 bases from J; bases unmatched to any gene: 11. CDR3 sequence (DNA): TGTGCCAGTAGTCGACAACCCTCGGGACAGGAGACCCAGTACTTC. This codes for CASSRQPSGQETQYF.

In nucleotides, the CDR3 is TGTGCCATCTGGATTAGCGGGAGGGAGACAGATACGCAGTATTTT. It codes for CAIWISGRETDTQYF. This sequence joins TRBV6-1 and TRBJ2-3, with 11 bases lining up with TRBD2. The CDR3 length is 15 residues. Per the germline V gene, CDR1 is MNHNS and CDR2 is SASEGT. V lost 10 bases, J lost 3 bases, and 9 bases stayed unmatched.

This clone was picked up one time. CDR3 nucleotide sequence: TGTGCCATCAGTGTCGGGGCTAGCGGGAGGGTAAACAATGAGCAGTTCTTC. This codes for CAISVGASGRVNNEQFF. V usage is TRBV10-3 and J usage is TRBJ2-1; TRBD2 aligns across 12 bases. Germline CDR1 and CDR2: ENHRY and SYGVKD. The CDR3 runs 17 residues. The junction had 9 bases not matched to a gene; V was cut back by 4 bases and J by 5 bases.

V gene TRBV5-4 combines with J gene TRBJ2-6; the D is unclear. V lost 1 base and J 0 bases, leaving 8 bases between the germline ends. Germline V gives CDR1 SGHNT, CDR2 YYREEE (reference sequence). CDR3 length: 16 amino acids. The CDR3 reads CASSLTRSSGANVLTF. CDR3 bases: TGTGCCAGCAGCTTGACAAGGAGCTCTGGGGCCAACGTCCTGACTTTC. Full variable domain (outside the CDR3, taken from reference TRBV5-4 and TRBJ2-6): ETGVTQSPTHLIKTRGQQVTLRCSSQSGHNTVSWYQQALGQGPQFIFQYYREEENGRGNFPPRFSGLQFPNYSSELNVNALELDDSALYLCASSLTRSSGANVLTFGAGSRLTVL.